One and the same sample provided the 30 T cell receptor beta chains below, sequenced in a study of shared clonotypes between healthy human individuals. The naive CD8 population came from CD45RO-negative cells selected for CCR7, without terminally differentiated effector memory CD45RA+ cells. Clones were sequenced by immunoSEQ multiplex PCR, and TCRdb holds only the in-frame ones, with some missing. This table has some 2 million clones, 85% to 95% appearing once. Specimen: naive CD8+ T cells sorted from blood. These receptors were taken from a man aged 18 to 30 in good health.

This chain joins TRBV15 and TRBJ2-7; TRBD1 is a possible D gene (7 bases). Trimming took off 5 bases at V and 0 bases at J, with 23 bases between the two ends. Germline CDR1 reads LNHNV; CDR2 reads YYDKDF (reference sequence). The CDR3 consists of 18 residues. This CDR3 is CATSDDREARTLSYEQYF. For the CDR3, the DNA is TGTGCCACCAGCGATGACAGGGAGGCTAGGACTCTCTCCTACGAGCAGTACTTC. The full variable domain, in which reference TRBV15 and TRBJ2-7 provide the parts outside the CDR3, is DAMVIQNPRYQVTQFGKPVTLSCSQTLNHNVMYWYQQKSSQAPKLLFHYYDKDFNNEADTPDNFQSRRPNTSFCFLDIRSPGLGDTAMYLCATSDDREARTLSYEQYFGPGTRLTVT.

To note about this clone: Different DNA sequences within this sample yield the same CDR3. The chain carries TRBV4-1 and TRBJ2-7; TRBD1 matches at 8 bases. Germline V gene lookup returns CDR1 MGHRA and CDR2 YSYEKL. V shed 2 bases, J shed 4 bases, and the junction held 4 bases outside the gene matches. This CDR3 contains 14 residues. DNA for the CDR3: TGCGCCAGCAGCCAACAGGGGGCAAGGTACGAGCAGTACTTC. This translates into CASSQQGARYEQYF.

The chain carries TRBV7-7 and TRBJ2-1; maybe TRBD2 (5 bases). The CDR3 totals 13 residues. The germline CDR1 and CDR2 sequences are SSHAT and FNYEAQ (reference sequence). CDR3 sequence: CASSIQRNTEQFF. The CDR3 bases are TGTGCTAGCTCTATTCAGCGGAATACTGAGCAGTTCTTC.

The rearrangement uses TRBV2 and TRBJ2-1; 12 bases are a match to TRBD2. The CDR3 loop spans 13 amino acids. Germline V lookup: CDR1 SNHLY, CDR2 FYNNEI. V was pared by 9 bases and J by 12 bases, with 9 bases of the junction left unmatched. CDR3 in DNA: TGTGCCAGTAGACTAGCGGGAGAGTACGGGCAGTTCTTC. Its protein product is CASRLAGEYGQFF.

Details on this clone: Additional DNA sequences in this sample encode the identical CDR3. V usage is TRBV6-5 and J usage is TRBJ2-5, with unresolved D. Trimming removed 2 bases from V and 1 base from J, with 8 bases in between. Germline V gene data show CDR1 as MNHEY and CDR2 as SVGAGI. This CDR3 contains 14 residues. The CDR3 is CASSYSQVQETQYF. The CDR3, as DNA: TGTGCCAGCAGTTACAGTCAGGTCCAAGAGACCCAGTACTTC.

J is TRBJ1-3 and V is TRBV11-2, with D unresolved. Germline CDR1 is SGHAT and CDR2 is FQNNGV. The CDR3 covers 13 residues. Trimming left V 6 bases short and J 8 bases short, with 14 bases between. Written as DNA, the CDR3 is TGTGCCAGCAGTCTCCCTGTTCTGGACACCATATATTTT. The encoded protein is CASSLPVLDTIYF.

The CDR3 bases are TGTGCCAGCAGCCAATTTAGCGGGGGGACCGGGGAGCTGTTTTTT. Translation: CASSQFSGGTGELFF. The chain employs TRBV14 and TRBJ2-2; 10 bases are shared with TRBD2. Germline CDR1 reads SGHDN; CDR2 reads FVKESK. The CDR3 covers 15 residues. V lost 2 bases, J lost 5 bases, and 2 bases stayed unmatched.

The chain is built from TRBV4-1 and TRBJ2-1, with TRBD2 matching over 8 bases. CDR3 length equals 15 residues. J was trimmed by 2 bases and V by 4 bases; bases with no gene match: 4. The germline V gene encodes CDR1 MGHRA and CDR2 YSYEKL. Here the CDR3 DNA reads TGCGCCAGCAGCCCGCTTAGCGGGACCTACAATGAGCAGTTCTTC. Translation gives CASSPLSGTYNEQFF.

V and J are TRBV10-2 and TRBJ1-5; TRBD1 aligns across 7 bases. Germline CDR1 WSHSY, CDR2 SAAADI. The CDR3 loop spans 15 amino acids. V lost 8 bases, J lost 3 bases, and 10 bases stayed unmatched. In DNA form, the CDR3 reads TGCGCCAGCCGGGCCTCGACAGGGTACAATCAGCCCCAGCATTTT. This encodes CASRASTGYNQPQHF.

Points on this clone: At one boundary the junction diverges from the germline segment, which might be a read error. The J gene is TRBJ2-1, the V gene TRBV7-7; possibly TRBD2 for D (5 bases). The CDR3 is 13 amino acids. The germline V gene has CDR1 SSHAT and CDR2 FNYEAQ (reference sequence). This CDR3 is CASSPRVWGEQFF. The DNA for the CDR3 is TGTGCTAGCAGCCCGCGGGTCTGGGGTGAGCAGTTCTTC. The complete variable domain, with remaining parts taken from reference TRBV7-7 and TRBJ2-1, reads GAGVSQSPRYKVTKRGQDVTLRCDPISSHATLYWYQQALGQGPEFLTYFNYEAQPDKSGLPSDRFSAERPEGSISTLTIQRTEQRDSAMYRCASSPRVWGEQFFGPGTRLTVL.

V is TRBV30 and J is TRBJ2-7; 7 nucleotides align to TRBD2. Germline values: CDR1 GTSNPN, CDR2 SVGIG (reference sequence). This CDR3 is 14 amino acids long. Trimming removed 0 bases from V and 7 bases from J; junction bases left unmatched: 9. As DNA, the CDR3 is TGTGCCTGGAGTGTCAGCGGGACCTATAGAGAGCAGTACTTC. It yields the protein CAWSVSGTYREQYF.

The CDR3 sequence: CASSEAPWSQGGTEAFF. The CDR3 DNA is TGTGCCAGCAGTGAAGCGCCTTGGTCTCAGGGGGGGACTGAAGCTTTCTTT. J is TRBJ1-1 and V is TRBV6-1, with 7 bases fitting TRBD1. The length of the CDR3 is 17 residues. V was clipped by 0 bases and J by 5 bases; unmatched bases: 12. Germline V CDR1 and CDR2: MNHNS, SASEGT.

As to this clone: Because the CDR3 is missing its conserved closing phenylalanine or tryptophan, this is likely a read error. The DNA is omitted, as the CDR3 cannot be located on it reliably, and the CDR3 follows TCRdb's listing. V usage is TRBV6-1 and J usage is TRBJ2-7; TRBD2 is the table's D call and was not checked against the DNA. Termini included, the CDR3 measures 11 amino acids. Germline CDR1 reads MNHNS; CDR2 reads SASEGT. CDR3 loop: CASSDRTSGRL.

The chain has TRBV30 and TRBJ1-5, with a tentative D call TRBD1 (6 bases). Germline values: CDR1 GTSNPN, CDR2 SVGIG (reference sequence). CDR3 size: 15 residues. V lost 0 bases and J 3 bases, leaving 12 bases between the germline ends. The CDR3, as DNA: TGTGCCTGGAGTGTACGGACAGCCAACAATCAGCCCCAGCATTTT. Amino acid sequence: CAWSVRTANNQPQHF.

The J gene is TRBJ2-7, the V gene TRBV6-5; D gene uncertain. The CDR3 length is 14 residues. V lost 5 bases and J 3 bases, leaving 14 bases between the germline ends. Germline-derived CDR1 and CDR2 are MNHEY and SVGAGI. CDR3 sequence: CASSPRTARYEQYF. CDR3 DNA: TGTGCCAGCAGTCCCCGGACGGCGCGCTACGAGCAGTACTTC.

The rearrangement joins TRBV4-1 to TRBJ2-7, with TRBD1 identical over 8 bases. Germline V gives CDR1 MGHRA, CDR2 YSYEKL. The CDR3 is 15 residues long. V was clipped by 0 bases and J by 7 bases; unmatched bases: 8. The CDR3 is CASSQDTQGAREQYF. The DNA for the CDR3 is TGCGCCAGCAGCCAAGACACTCAGGGGGCCAGGGAGCAGTACTTC.

V usage is TRBV7-8 and J usage is TRBJ2-7; D possibly corresponds to TRBD2 (5 bases). Between the trimmed V and J ends, which lost 5 bases and 2 bases, there was a span of 13 bases. Germline V gene lookup returns CDR1 SGHVS and CDR2 FQNEAQ. This CDR3 has 14 residues. DNA of the CDR3: TGTGCCAGCAGCCTCCTACCGGGAACCTACGAGCAGTACTTC. This sequence encodes CASSLLPGTYEQYF.

With respect to this clone: This CDR3 is also generated by other DNA sequences in the sample. The rearrangement links TRBV13 to TRBJ2-1; D is possibly TRBD2 (5 bases). Germline V gene data show CDR1 as PRHDT and CDR2 as FYEKMQ (reference sequence). V lost 0 bases to trimming and J lost 0 bases, with 6 bases between them. The CDR3 covers 15 residues. This chain's CDR3 is CASSLGGSSYNEQFF. The DNA for the CDR3 is TGTGCCAGCAGCTTAGGGGGGAGCTCCTACAATGAGCAGTTCTTC. Drawing the rest from reference TRBV13 and TRBJ2-1, the complete variable domain is AAGVIQSPRHLIKEKRETATLKCYPIPRHDTVYWYQQGPGQDPQFLISFYEKMQSDKGSIPDRFSAQQFSDYHSELNMSSLELGDSALYFCASSLGGSSYNEQFFGPGTRLTVL.

This clone was recorded once. This rearrangement joins TRBV7-8 to TRBJ2-1, with a weak D call TRBD2 (6 bases). This CDR3 has 16 amino acids. The germline V gene encodes CDR1 SGHVS and CDR2 FQNEAQ. V lost 2 bases, J lost 4 bases, and 15 bases lay in between. CDR3 nucleotide sequence: TGTGCCAGCAGCTTACTCACGGGAGCACTGTACAATGAGCAGTTCTTC. Protein product: CASSLLTGALYNEQFF.

This chain joins TRBV5-1 and TRBJ1-1, with D uncertain. This CDR3 is 16 amino acids long. V dropped 4 bases and J dropped 3 bases, with 19 bases sitting between them. The germline gives CDR1 SGHRS, CDR2 YFSETQ. The CDR3 sequence: CASSPHSGIMDTEAFF. In nucleotides, the CDR3 is TGCGCCAGCAGCCCCCACTCCGGGATCATGGACACTGAAGCTTTCTTT. Drawing the rest from reference TRBV5-1 and TRBJ1-1, the complete variable domain is KAGVTQTPRYLIKTRGQQVTLSCSPISGHRSVSWYQQTPGQGLQFLFEYFSETQRNKGNFPGRFSGRQFSNSRSEMNVSTLELGDSALYLCASSPHSGIMDTEAFFGQGTRLTVV.

The chain has TRBV6-5 and TRBJ2-2, with TRBD1 identical over 9 bases. Germline V CDR1 and CDR2: MNHEY, SVGAGI. Trimming took 7 bases from V and 5 from J; bases not matched to a gene: 5. The CDR3 length is 14 residues. The CDR3 coding sequence is TGTGCCAGCACCCGGACAGGGGATACCGGGGAGCTGTTTTTT. Protein: CASTRTGDTGELFF.

The rearrangement links TRBV15 to TRBJ2-1; perhaps TRBD2 as D (7 bases). V dropped 8 bases and J dropped 5 bases, with 16 bases sitting between them. Germline loops: CDR1 LNHNV, CDR2 YYDKDF (reference sequence). The CDR3 is made up of 14 amino acids. CDR3 DNA sequence: TGTGCCACCTACTCGGGGGGCGACCACAATGAGCAGTTCTTC. This translates into CATYSGGDHNEQFF.

CDR3 DNA: TGTGCCAGCAGCTTAGGTCCGGGGGGGAACAATGAGCAGTTCTTC. It translates to CASSLGPGGNNEQFF. The V and J genes are TRBV7-2 and TRBJ2-1; 8 nucleotides line up with TRBD2. V gave up 1 base and J gave up 5 bases; unmatched junction bases: 4. The CDR3 is 15 residues long. Germline-derived CDR1 and CDR2 are SGHTA and FQGNSA.

CDR3 loop: CASNLRVGPVHEQFF. Here the CDR3 DNA reads TGTGCCAGCAATTTGCGGGTCGGTCCCGTCCATGAGCAGTTCTTC. The chain combines TRBV27 with TRBJ2-1, with D perhaps TRBD2 (5 bases). Trimming took 7 bases from V and 8 from J, leaving 21 bases between them. CDR1 and CDR2 (germline): MNHEY, SMNVEV (reference sequence). There are 15 residues in the CDR3.

The chain uses TRBV7-2 and TRBJ2-5, with D uncertain. The V gene's germline CDR1 is SGHTA and CDR2 FQGNSA. Trimming cost V 6 bases and J 2 bases, with 16 bases left between them. The CDR3 totals 15 residues. CDR3: CASSAVPQEQETQYF. In DNA, the CDR3 is TGTGCCAGCAGTGCAGTCCCCCAGGAACAAGAGACCCAGTACTTC.

J is TRBJ2-6 and V is TRBV4-1; D not resolved. Between the trimmed V and J ends, which lost 1 base and 6 bases, there was a span of 13 bases. There are 16 residues in the CDR3. The germline V gene encodes CDR1 MGHRA and CDR2 YSYEKL. As DNA, the CDR3 is TGCGCCAGCAGCCAAGTGGCGGATACTCTGGCCAACGTCCTGACTTTC. Translating it yields CASSQVADTLANVLTF.

The genes are TRBV7-9 and TRBJ1-2; D is undetermined. This CDR3 contains 16 residues. Germline lookup yields CDR1 SEHNR and CDR2 FQNEAQ (reference sequence). V was cut by 5 bases and J by 4 bases, with 20 bases left in between. The chain's CDR3 is CASSPGGRDASYGYTF. The CDR3 nucleotides are TGTGCCAGCAGCCCAGGAGGGCGGGATGCCAGCTATGGCTACACCTTC. Using reference TRBV7-9 and TRBJ1-2 for the parts outside the CDR3, the full variable domain is DTGVSQNPRHKITKRGQNVTFRCDPISEHNRLYWYRQTLGQGPEFLTYFQNEAQLEKSRLLSDRFSAERPKGSFSTLEIQRTEQGDSAMYLCASSPGGRDASYGYTFGSGTRLTVV.

V is TRBV30 and J is TRBJ2-7; possibly TRBD1 or TRBD2 for D (6 bases each). Germline CDR1 and CDR2: GTSNPN and SVGIG (reference sequence). This CDR3 contains 13 residues. V was clipped by 4 bases and J by 3 bases, with 13 bases between them. CDR3 DNA: TGTGCCTGGATGCCGGGGGCGGTCTACGAGCAGTACTTC. Its translation is CAWMPGAVYEQYF.

The chain's CDR3 is CASSVGPPGTYPRGNTGELFF. For the CDR3, the DNA is TGTGCCAGCAGCGTAGGTCCCCCCGGGACTTACCCTCGTGGGAACACCGGGGAGCTGTTTTTT. The rearrangement joins TRBV9 to TRBJ2-2; possibly TRBD2 for D (6 bases). Germline V gene sequence: CDR1 SGDLS, CDR2 YYNGEE. This CDR3 has 21 amino acids. Trimming took 0 bases from V and 1 from J, leaving 25 bases between them.

The genes are TRBV7-9 and TRBJ2-7; 9 bases map to TRBD1. This CDR3 has 14 amino acids. J was trimmed by 3 bases and V by 5 bases; bases with no gene match: 5. Germline V lookup: CDR1 SEHNR, CDR2 FQNEAQ (reference sequence). The CDR3 nucleotides are TGTGCCAGCAGCGAGATGGGACAGGGCTACGAGCAGTACTTC. Translating it yields CASSEMGQGYEQYF.